This T cell receptor beta chain was identified in a study of memory CD8 T cells in hepatitis C reinfection. Study context: After reinfection, a couple of primary-infection resolvers became chronically infected. Late or post reinfection samples were taken 12 to 24 weeks after detection.

Time point defined: late/post reinfection, 12 to 24 weeks after detection. The sorted cells went straight to TCR sequencing with no prior in vitro expansion. V gave up 4 bases and J gave up 5 bases, with 11 bases separating them. This CDR3 spans 14 amino acids. CDR1 KGHSH and CDR2 LQKENI come from the germline V gene. TCRdb's table, derived via immunoSEQ multiplex PCR, lists solely in-frame clones and lacks some. Among around 45,000 clones, roughly 89% were seen once, and the ten largest hold 0.65% to 0.8%. Sequencing was carried out using naive CD8+ T cells sorted from blood. The TCR was taken from a man aged 18 to 29 with hepatitis C virus infection. The rearrangement links TRBV18 to TRBJ2-2, with a weak D call TRBD1 (6 bases). As DNA, the CDR3 is TGTGCCAGCTCACTCGGACAGAAGACCGGGGAGCTGTTTTTT. Protein: CASSLGQKTGELFF.